This T cell receptor beta chain was profiled in a study of blood T cell repertoires in COVID-19. Study background: COVID-19 samples, acute and convalescent, were from the United States, Italy and Spain. PBMCs, B-cell-depleted T cells, or T cells provided the cDNA or gDNA that made up the material.

Per the study methods: From reference gene primer amplification, estimates of nucleated cell counts were derived. Profiling relied on immunoSEQ multiplex PCR, and the TCRdb table lists in-frame clones only, not all of them. V and J calls and clone size follow that table, whereas D and trimming were derived from the DNA. This table has around 170,000 clones, roughly four fifths appearing once. Source material: peripheral blood. The sequence derives from a man aged 30-40 years with active or convalescent COVID-19.

CDR3 in DNA: TGTGCCAGCAGCTTGAGGACAGGGGGCGGCGGGTTAGGGGGCTACACCTTC. Protein product: CASSLRTGGGGLGGYTF. The chain employs TRBV5-4 and TRBJ1-2, with 11 bases that match TRBD1. The CDR3 loop spans 17 amino acids. V was clipped by 1 base and J by 8 bases; unmatched bases: 13. Germline lookup yields CDR1 SGHNT and CDR2 YYREEE (reference sequence).